A selection of T cell receptor beta chains follows, all from one sample in a study of blood T cell repertoires in COVID-19. The table came from immunoSEQ multiplex PCR; TCRdb's copy has only in-frame clones and leaves some out. The repertoire holds about 60,000 clones, with 80% to 85% as singletons. Sample: peripheral blood. The receptors were sampled from a young man with COVID-19, enrolled during active disease. The CDR3 runs from the conserved cysteine through the conserved F or W. A D gene is named only where the DNA matches it firmly.

V | D | length | CDR3
TRBV19 | TRBD1 | 16 | CASRRRTGEDNYGYTF
TRBV15 | . | 14 | CATSRDIVNYGYTF
TRBV7-2 | . | 12 | CASSLELREQYF
TRBV5-5 | . | 15 | CASSLEARVRDTQYF
TRBV7-8 | TRBD1 | 17 | CASSLGVTGGSRETQYF
TRBV19 | . | 13 | CASKGLRESEQYF
TRBV28 | TRBD1 | 15 | CASSLTGGKNYGYTF
TRBV24-1 | TRBD1 | 15 | CATSDPGQGTYEQYF
TRBV9 | TRBD2 | 16 | CASSVSLAGGLNEQFF
TRBV19 | . | 16 | CASTHDSRLAGNTIYF
TRBV5-4 | . | 16 | CASSRSGTQGLYEQYF
TRBV19 | TRBD2 | 16 | CASISRLAGVGNEQFF
TRBV18 | . | 15 | CASSPSSGDNSPLHF
TRBV30 | . | 15 | CAWNVGVRAIGGYTF
TRBV24-1 | TRBD1 | 16 | CATSDSAWTGDYEQYF
TRBV4-3 | . | 14 | CASSQGAANTEAFF
TRBV30 | . | 10 | CAWSVNEQYF
TRBV11-2 | . | 14 | CASSLSGQPYEQYF
TRBV5-1 | TRBD2 | 16 | CASSLAGASGTYEQYF
TRBV3-1/TRBV3-2 | TRBD1 | 15 | CASRTGPNSGNTIYF
TRBV5-8 | . | 14 | CASSLPERTYEQYF
TRBV19 | . | 15 | CASSPQGPMNTEAFF
TRBV18 | . | 14 | CASSPEQINSPLHF
TRBV6-5 | . | 13 | CASSKPGTYEQYF
TRBV30 | TRBD1 | 13 | CAWSVGGGTEAFF
TRBV10-3 | TRBD1 | 14 | CAIKIQGDYVEAFF
TRBV28 | . | 15 | CASIRTEGYNSPLHF
TRBV3-1/TRBV3-2 | TRBD2 | 15 | CASSQRLAGGRTQYF
TRBV27 | TRBD1 | 13 | CASRKGGGTEAFF
TRBV10-3 | . | 11 | CAIRYGNTIYF
TRBV30 | TRBD2 | 15 | CAWSVPLAGRGTQYF